This TCR beta chain was captured by sequencing in a study of T cell changes during pregnancy in multiple sclerosis (dated by TCRdb to the late 2010s). In terms of the full investigation: In women with multiple sclerosis, the researchers looked at how the T cell repertoire shifted as pregnancy progressed.

With regard to this clone: Its antigen is unknown. No base quality information exists; no much larger clone differs at one position.

Preparation of the library involved the immunoSEQ multiplex PCR assay. The immuneACCESS repertoire file appears here via TCRdb, limited to in-frame rearrangements. These files lack a portion of the clones; in checked studies, under half of the deficit traces to unresolved V genes, and the cause of the others is not known. This sample gives about 73,000 clones in total; around 94% of them show up just once. The top ten constitute roughly 2.1% of the sample. Relative to germline, V is 0 bases shorter and J is 8 bases shorter, with 19 bases between their ends. The germline V gene gives CDR1 as SGHAT and CDR2 as FQNNGV. Counted from cysteine to phenylalanine, this CDR3 has 17 amino acids. Only CDR3 DNA remains: 51 bases, in frame from the first base.

The rearranged segments are TRBV11-2 and TRBJ1-4, with the D gene not clear enough to name. The sequence derives from a female donor in good health, enrolled as a control in a pregnancy study. The sample in question was peripheral blood, obtained in the second trimester of pregnancy. CDR3 protein: CASSLERQHGVEEKLFF. The nucleotides read TGTGCCAGCAGCTTAGAGAGGCAGCACGGGGTGGAGGAAAAACTGTTTTTT.